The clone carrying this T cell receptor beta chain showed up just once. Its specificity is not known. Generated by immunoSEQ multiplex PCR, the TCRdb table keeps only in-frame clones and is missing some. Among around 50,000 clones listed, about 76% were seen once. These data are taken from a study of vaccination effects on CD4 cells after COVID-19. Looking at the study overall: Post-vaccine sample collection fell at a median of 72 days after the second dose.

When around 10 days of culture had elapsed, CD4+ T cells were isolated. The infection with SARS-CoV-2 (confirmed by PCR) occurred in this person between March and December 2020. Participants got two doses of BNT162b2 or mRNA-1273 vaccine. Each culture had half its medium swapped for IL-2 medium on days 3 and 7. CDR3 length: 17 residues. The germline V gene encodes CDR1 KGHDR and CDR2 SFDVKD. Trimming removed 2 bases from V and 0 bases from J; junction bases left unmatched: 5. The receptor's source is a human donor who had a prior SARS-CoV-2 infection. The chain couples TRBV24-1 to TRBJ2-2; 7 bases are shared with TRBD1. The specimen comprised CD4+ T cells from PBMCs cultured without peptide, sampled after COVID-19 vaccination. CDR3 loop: CATSDSEGGSNTGELFF. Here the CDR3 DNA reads TGTGCCACCAGTGATTCGGAAGGGGGCTCGAACACCGGGGAGCTGTTTTTT.